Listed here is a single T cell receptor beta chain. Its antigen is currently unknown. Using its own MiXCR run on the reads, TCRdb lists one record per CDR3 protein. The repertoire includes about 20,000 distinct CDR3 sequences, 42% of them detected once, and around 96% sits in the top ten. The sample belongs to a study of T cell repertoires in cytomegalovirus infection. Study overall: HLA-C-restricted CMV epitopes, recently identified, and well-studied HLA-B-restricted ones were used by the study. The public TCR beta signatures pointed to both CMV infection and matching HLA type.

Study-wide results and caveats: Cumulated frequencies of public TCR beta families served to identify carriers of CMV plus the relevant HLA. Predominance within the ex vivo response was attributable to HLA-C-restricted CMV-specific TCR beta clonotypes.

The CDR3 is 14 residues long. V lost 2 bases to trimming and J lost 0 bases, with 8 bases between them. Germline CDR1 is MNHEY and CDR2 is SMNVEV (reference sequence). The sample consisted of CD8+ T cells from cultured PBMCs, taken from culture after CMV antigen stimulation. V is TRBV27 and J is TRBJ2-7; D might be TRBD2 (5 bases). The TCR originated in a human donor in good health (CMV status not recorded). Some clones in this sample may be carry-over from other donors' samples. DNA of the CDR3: TGTGCCAGCAGTTTAATGGGGAGCTCCTACGAGCAGTACTTC. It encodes CASSLMGSSYEQYF.